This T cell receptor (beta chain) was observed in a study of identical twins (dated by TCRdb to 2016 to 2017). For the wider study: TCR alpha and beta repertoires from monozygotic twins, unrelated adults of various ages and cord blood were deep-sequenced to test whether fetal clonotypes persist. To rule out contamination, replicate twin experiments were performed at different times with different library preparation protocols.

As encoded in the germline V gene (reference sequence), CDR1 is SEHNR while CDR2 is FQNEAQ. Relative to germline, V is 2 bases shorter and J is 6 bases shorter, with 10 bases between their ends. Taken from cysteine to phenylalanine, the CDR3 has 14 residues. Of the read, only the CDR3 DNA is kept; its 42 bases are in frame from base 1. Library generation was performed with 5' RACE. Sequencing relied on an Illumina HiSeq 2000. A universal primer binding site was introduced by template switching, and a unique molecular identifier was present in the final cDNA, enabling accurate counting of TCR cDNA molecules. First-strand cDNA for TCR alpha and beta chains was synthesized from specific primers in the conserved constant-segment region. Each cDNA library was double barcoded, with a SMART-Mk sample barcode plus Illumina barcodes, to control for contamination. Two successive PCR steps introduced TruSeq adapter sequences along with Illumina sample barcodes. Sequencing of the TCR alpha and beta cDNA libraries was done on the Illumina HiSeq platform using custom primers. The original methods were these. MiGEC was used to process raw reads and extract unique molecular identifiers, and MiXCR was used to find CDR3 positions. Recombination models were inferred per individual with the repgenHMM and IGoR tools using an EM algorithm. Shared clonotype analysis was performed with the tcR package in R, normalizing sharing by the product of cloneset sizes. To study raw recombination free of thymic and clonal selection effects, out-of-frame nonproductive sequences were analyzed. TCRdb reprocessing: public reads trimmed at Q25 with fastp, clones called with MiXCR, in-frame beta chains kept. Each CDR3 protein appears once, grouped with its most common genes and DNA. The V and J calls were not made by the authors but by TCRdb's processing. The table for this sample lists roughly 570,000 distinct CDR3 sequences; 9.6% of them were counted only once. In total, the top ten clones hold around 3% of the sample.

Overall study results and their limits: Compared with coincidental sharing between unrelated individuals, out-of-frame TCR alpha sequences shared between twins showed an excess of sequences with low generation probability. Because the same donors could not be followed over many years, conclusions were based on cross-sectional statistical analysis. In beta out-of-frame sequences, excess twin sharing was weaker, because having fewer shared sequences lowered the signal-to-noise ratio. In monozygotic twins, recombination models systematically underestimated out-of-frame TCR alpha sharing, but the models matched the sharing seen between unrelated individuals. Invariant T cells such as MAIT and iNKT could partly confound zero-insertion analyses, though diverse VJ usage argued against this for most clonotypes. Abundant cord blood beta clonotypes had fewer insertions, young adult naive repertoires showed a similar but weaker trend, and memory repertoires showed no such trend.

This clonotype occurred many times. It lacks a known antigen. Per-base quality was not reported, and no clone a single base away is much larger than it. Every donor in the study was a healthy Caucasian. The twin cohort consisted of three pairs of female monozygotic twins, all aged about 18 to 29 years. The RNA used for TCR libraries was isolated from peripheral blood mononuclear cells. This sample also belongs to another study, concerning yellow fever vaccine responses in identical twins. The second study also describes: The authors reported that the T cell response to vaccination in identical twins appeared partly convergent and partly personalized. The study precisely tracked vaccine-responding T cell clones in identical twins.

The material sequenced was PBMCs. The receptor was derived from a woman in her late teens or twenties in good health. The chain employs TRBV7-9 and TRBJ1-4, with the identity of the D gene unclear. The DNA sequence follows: TGTGCCAGCAGCTTATCGGGAGGAGATGAAAAACTGTTTTTT. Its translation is CASSLSGGDEKLFF.